Sequencing of this TCR beta chain was carried out in a study of blood T cell repertoires in COVID-19. Study overall: Sample material is recorded as cDNA or gDNA derived from T cells, B-cell-depleted T cells, or PBMCs.

Germline loops: CDR1 MNHEY, CDR2 SVGEGT. The CDR3 extends over 14 amino acids. The V gene lost 3 bases and the J gene lost 3 bases, with 12 bases spanning the gap. Original handling: Reference gene primers were amplified, and this amplification served to estimate nucleated cell counts. Generated by immunoSEQ multiplex PCR, the TCRdb table keeps only in-frame clones and is missing some. That table furnishes V, J and clone size, whereas the DNA furnished D and trimming. The sample has approximately 190,000 clones, around four fifths seen once. This receptor was identified in a woman aged 40 to 55 with acute or convalescent COVID-19. What was sequenced was peripheral blood. The chain is built from TRBV6-2 or TRBV6-3 and TRBJ2-7; TRBD2 is a possible D gene (6 bases). In DNA, the CDR3 is TGTGCCAGCAGTTATGGGCAGGGAGGCTACGAGCAGTACTTC. Its protein is CASSYGQGGYEQYF.